This T cell receptor (beta chain) was documented in a study of T-cell reconstitution after alpha-beta-depleted transplantation in children. Germline V lookup: CDR1 DFQATT, CDR2 SNEGSKA (reference sequence). Trimming stripped 4 bases from V and 5 bases from J, with 15 bases between. The CDR3 consists of 15 residues. Using unique molecular identifiers, the investigators prepared the TCRbeta library. One entry per CDR3 protein, called by TCRdb with MiXCR from the PCR reads. The table records about 640,000 distinct CDR3 sequences, roughly 17% of them present only once. This clonotype originated in a human donor who donated a stem cell graft to a child with acute myeloid leukemia. The sample here was PBMCs from the stem cell graft donor, taken from the stem cell graft. This chain uses TRBV20-1 with TRBJ1-6, with D unclear. CDR3 DNA: TGCAGTGCTACCCCCCCTGGCAAGGATAATTCACCCCTCCACTTT. It encodes CSATPPGKDNSPLHF.